These 21 T cell receptor beta chains were all obtained from the same sample, sequenced in a study of blood T cell repertoires in COVID-19. Assay used: immunoSEQ multiplex PCR; TCRdb lists only in-frame clones, some missing. Of 270,000 or so clones listed, over 75% are singletons. The sequencing sample was made of peripheral blood. These receptors all come from a human donor in a cohort sampled during active COVID-19.

This clone was detected a few times. This rearrangement joins TRBV7-9 to TRBJ1-2; D gene unclear. The CDR3 totals 13 residues. Trimming shortened V by 5 bases and J by 7 bases, and 14 bases separated the two germline ends. Germline values: CDR1 SEHNR, CDR2 FQNEAQ (reference sequence). The CDR3 bases are TGTGCCAGCAGCGAGGTGGCCGGCGTTGGCTACACCTTC. Translated, it gives CASSEVAGVGYTF.

As to this clone: At one of its ends the junction is not consistent with the germline gene, which may arise from a read error. The gene calls are TRBV6-5 and TRBJ2-2; perhaps TRBD1 as D (6 bases). Germline V gives CDR1 MNHEY, CDR2 SVGAGI. The CDR3 loop spans 14 amino acids. The CDR3 sequence: CASSSRGNAGELFF. The CDR3 coding sequence is TGTGCCAGCAGTTCAAGGGGGAACGCCGGGGAGCTGTTTTTT.

This chain joins TRBV7-2 and TRBJ1-2; D call uncertain. The CDR3 is made up of 14 amino acids. CDR1 and CDR2 (germline): SGHTA, FQGNSA. V shed 5 bases and J shed 4 bases, with 14 bases lying between them. CDR3 nucleotides: TGTGCCAGCAGCCAACGCCGGATAGCCTATGGCTACACCTTC. It yields the protein CASSQRRIAYGYTF.

The rearrangement joins TRBV7-8 to TRBJ1-5; D uncertain. Trimming stripped 1 base from V and 7 bases from J, with 14 bases between. Germline CDR1 and CDR2: SGHVS and FQNEAQ. CDR3 length equals 15 residues. The CDR3 protein is CASSLGVGGKQPQHF. CDR3 nucleotide sequence: TGTGCCAGCAGCTTAGGTGTCGGCGGGAAGCAGCCCCAGCATTTT.

This clone has only a few counts. V usage is TRBV24-1 and J usage is TRBJ2-7; TRBD2 might be the D (6 bases). The germline gives CDR1 KGHDR, CDR2 SFDVKD. V shed 7 bases and J shed 5 bases, with 14 bases lying between them. This CDR3 contains 13 residues. CDR3 nucleotides: TGTGCCACCAGCAGGCCGGGGGTTGACGAGCAGTACTTC. Encoded protein: CATSRPGVDEQYF.

The V gene is TRBV5-8, the J gene TRBJ1-1; 8 bases match TRBD1. The CDR3 is 15 residues long. Germline V lookup: CDR1 SGHTS, CDR2 YDEGEE. Trimming removed 5 bases from V and 8 bases from J; junction bases left unmatched: 14. Here the CDR3 DNA reads TGTGCCAGCAGTTCAAGGGACAGGCCGCTACGGGAAGCTTTCTTT. This gives the protein CASSSRDRPLREAFF.

This clone was picked up one time. The chain joins TRBV24-1 to TRBJ2-3, with a tentative D call TRBD1 (6 bases). CDR1 is KGHDR and CDR2 is SFDVKD in the germline V gene. V was shortened by 4 bases and J by 4 bases, with 17 bases between the two germline ends. The CDR3 is 16 amino acids. Here the CDR3 DNA reads TGTGCCACCAGTGACCCCAGGGGCCCTAGATCAGATACGCAGTATTTT. This gives the protein CATSDPRGPRSDTQYF.

The chain uses TRBV10-3 and TRBJ1-2; tentatively, D is TRBD1 (5 bases). CDR3 length: 15 amino acids. Germline V gives CDR1 ENHRY, CDR2 SYGVKD. Trimming pared 11 bases from V and 1 base from J, leaving 20 bases between. The CDR3 sequence is CAHRREDGGNYGYTF. The CDR3 DNA reads as TGTGCCCACCGTAGGGAGGACGGGGGTAACTATGGCTACACCTTC.

J is TRBJ1-1 and V is TRBV5-1; D gene unclear. Trimming stripped 3 bases from V and 0 bases from J, with 12 bases between. There are 15 residues in the CDR3. CDR1 and CDR2 from the germline V gene are SGHRS and YFSETQ. The CDR3 DNA is TGCGCCAGCAGCTCCACGGCCGGGTTGAACACTGAAGCTTTCTTT. It codes for CASSSTAGLNTEAFF.

V gene TRBV6-2 or TRBV6-3 combines with J gene TRBJ2-1; D may correspond to TRBD1 or TRBD2 (5 bases each). The germline gives CDR1 MNHEY, CDR2 SVGEGT. This CDR3 comprises 14 residues. The ends were cut back, 8 bases at V and 4 bases at J, with 15 bases in the middle. CDR3 bases: TGTGCCAGCTGCCGGGGCCAAAATTACAATGAGCAGTTCTTC. The encoded protein is CASCRGQNYNEQFF.

This chain joins TRBV18 and TRBJ1-5; TRBD1 agrees at 8 bases. The V gene's germline CDR1 is KGHSH and CDR2 LQKENI. The CDR3 totals 15 residues. After removal of 6 bases from V and 1 base from J, the junction contained 5 bases not matched to a gene. The CDR3 region has the DNA TGTGCCAGCTCCCGGACAGGGAACAGCAATCAGCCCCAGCATTTT. This gives the protein CASSRTGNSNQPQHF.

The count of this clone is one. This chain joins TRBV6-5 and TRBJ2-1, with 8 bases identical to TRBD2. The V segment lost 5 bases and the J segment 6 bases; nucleotides outside the gene matches: 9. Germline CDR1 and CDR2: MNHEY and SVGAGI. There are 15 residues in the CDR3. CDR3 coding DNA: TGTGCCAGCAGTCCCGGGACTAGAATAGGCAATGAGCAGTTCTTC. It codes for CASSPGTRIGNEQFF.

The rearrangement links TRBV19 to TRBJ2-7, with 7 nucleotides matching TRBD2. V lost 4 bases to trimming and J lost 6 bases; unmatched junction nucleotides: 12. From germline, CDR1 is LNHDA and CDR2 SQIVND (reference sequence). The CDR3 is 15 amino acids. For the CDR3, the DNA is TGTGCCAGTAGTAACGCGGGGGAGAGGATCTCCGAGCAGTACTTC. Encoded protein: CASSNAGERISEQYF. The entire variable domain, with the rest obtained from reference TRBV19 and TRBJ2-7, is as follows: DGGITQSPKYLFRKEGQNVTLSCEQNLNHDAMYWYRQDPGQGLRLIYYSQIVNDFQKGDIAEGYSVSREKKESFPLTVTSAQKNPTAFYLCASSNAGERISEQYFGPGTRLTVT.

V gene TRBV5-4 combines with J gene TRBJ2-2; D remains ambiguous. This CDR3 spans 16 amino acids. Germline CDR1 reads SGHNT; CDR2 reads YYREEE (reference sequence). V lost 4 bases and J lost 5, with 18 bases in between. CDR3 nucleotide sequence: TGTGCCAGCAGCAATCCTAACTCCCGATCTACCGGGGAGCTGTTTTTT. Translating gives CASSNPNSRSTGELFF.

This clone was found once. The chain is built from TRBV7-9 and TRBJ2-6, with 10 nucleotides matching TRBD1. With 2 bases clipped from V and 1 base from J, the junction kept 5 bases outside the gene matches. This CDR3 region has 18 residues. Germline-derived CDR1 and CDR2 are SEHNR and FQNEAQ (reference sequence). The CDR3 is CASSLTGQGFSGANVLTF. CDR3 nucleotide sequence: TGTGCCAGCAGCTTAACGGGACAGGGGTTTTCTGGGGCCAACGTCCTGACTTTC. Full variable domain (missing parts from reference TRBV7-9 and TRBJ2-6): DTGVSQNPRHKITKRGQNVTFRCDPISEHNRLYWYRQTLGQGPEFLTYFQNEAQLEKSRLLSDRFSAERPKGSFSTLEIQRTEQGDSAMYLCASSLTGQGFSGANVLTFGAGSRLTVL.

V gene TRBV13 combines with J gene TRBJ2-3; 9 bases are shared with TRBD2. Germline lookup yields CDR1 PRHDT and CDR2 FYEKMQ (reference sequence). The CDR3 loop spans 16 amino acids. Unmatched junction bases numbered 9, after V lost 4 bases and J lost 4 bases. As DNA, the CDR3 is TGTGCCAGCAGCTACACACCAGCGGGAGGCGCAGATACGCAGTATTTT. Residues: CASSYTPAGGADTQYF.

CDR3 nucleotide sequence: TGCGCCAGCAGCCCAGACAGGGAAGAGACCCAGTACTTC. Translated: CASSPDREETQYF. J is TRBJ2-5 and V is TRBV5-1; 7 nucleotides match TRBD1. The germline V gene has CDR1 SGHRS and CDR2 YFSETQ. This CDR3 has 13 amino acids. The V gene end was trimmed by 4 bases and the J gene end by 3 bases; junction bases not matched to a gene: 3.

The CDR3 loop is CASTRQDPTGELFF. As DNA, the CDR3 is TGTGCCAGCACCCGACAGGACCCCACCGGGGAGCTGTTTTTT. The chain recombines TRBV6-5 with TRBJ2-2; D is possibly TRBD1 (6 bases). V was cut by 7 bases and J by 4 bases, with 13 bases left in between. Looked up from germline, CDR1 is MNHEY and CDR2 is SVGAGI. The CDR3 has 14 residues.

The rearrangement uses TRBV28 and TRBJ1-1; D may be TRBD1 (6 bases). The CDR3 runs to 17 residues. V was trimmed by 8 bases and J by 1 base, leaving 23 bases between them. Germline-derived CDR1 and CDR2 are MDHEN and SYDVKM. The CDR3 sequence: CASGGGGYTFSNTEAFF. The CDR3 DNA is TGTGCCAGCGGGGGAGGGGGGTATACTTTCTCGAACACTGAAGCTTTCTTT.

V is TRBV20-1 and J is TRBJ2-7; TRBD2 matches 9 bases. This CDR3 is built from 15 residues. Germline assignment: CDR1 DFQATT and CDR2 SNEGSKA (reference sequence). V shed 3 bases, J shed 5 bases, and the junction held 11 bases outside the gene matches. This chain's CDR3 is CSASLVASGTHEQYF. Here the CDR3 DNA reads TGCAGTGCTAGTCTTGTGGCTAGCGGGACCCACGAGCAGTACTTC.

Only one count was recorded for this clone. The chain links TRBV14 to TRBJ2-3, with 7 bases fitting TRBD2. The length of the CDR3 is 17 residues. The ends lost 1 base at V and 6 bases at J; junction bases unmatched: 13. In germline, CDR1 is SGHDN, CDR2 FVKESK. CDR3 sequence: CASSQVPTSPREDTQYF. The CDR3 region has the DNA TGTGCCAGCAGCCAAGTGCCGACTAGCCCCCGGGAGGATACGCAGTATTTT.